This passage covers 8 T cell receptor beta chains from one sample sequenced in a study of radiotherapy plus CTLA-4 blockade in lung cancer (dated by TCRdb to the late 2010s). The library was made by the immunoSEQ multiplex PCR assay. The clones in this table, taken by TCRdb from immuneACCESS, are in-frame only. Not every clone is retained; where verified, under half of the shortfall comes from an unresolved V gene, and the cause of the rest is unknown. Present in this sample are 84,000 or so clones, around 86% of which were seen just once. The ten largest clones take up more than 12% of the sample. This specimen consisted of peripheral blood, obtained from a patient treated with radiotherapy plus ipilimumab. Every receptor here comes from a human donor with non-small cell lung cancer that progressed on radiotherapy plus ipilimumab.

The J gene is TRBJ2-7, the V gene TRBV28; TRBD2 might be the D (5 bases). Germline loops: CDR1 MDHEN, CDR2 SYDVKM. Trimming took off 3 bases at V and 9 bases at J, with 21 bases between the two ends. The CDR3 totals 15 residues. In DNA form, the CDR3 reads TGTGCCAGCAGTTTGGTACAGCCGGGATGGGATGGGCAGTACTTC. Its protein is CASSLVQPGWDGQYF.

The chain has TRBV7-6 and TRBJ1-5; D gene unclear. The CDR3 extends over 13 amino acids. Looked up from germline, CDR1 is SGHVS and CDR2 is FNYEAQ. Trimming removed 5 bases at V and 6 bases at J, with 11 bases between. The CDR3 coding sequence is TGTGCCAGCAGCGTGGACTTTACTCAGCCCCAGCATTTT. The encoded protein is CASSVDFTQPQHF.

The chain employs TRBV15 and TRBJ2-2; no clear D. The germline gives CDR1 LNHNV, CDR2 YYDKDF (reference sequence). This CDR3 has 14 residues. V shed 4 bases and J shed 2 bases, with 8 bases lying between them. DNA of the CDR3: TGTGCCACCAGCAAGTTCTACAACACCGGGGAGCTGTTTTTT. Its protein is CATSKFYNTGELFF.

The gene calls are TRBV5-1 and TRBJ2-3, with 15 bases fitting TRBD2. The V segment lost 5 bases and the J segment 3 bases; nucleotides outside the gene matches: 7. This CDR3 is 17 amino acids long. Germline CDR1 SGHRS, CDR2 YFSETQ. CDR3 in amino acids: CASSPGLAGGRTDTQYF. CDR3 DNA sequence: TGCGCCAGCAGTCCCGGACTAGCGGGAGGGCGAACAGATACGCAGTATTTT.

V gene TRBV5-1 combines with J gene TRBJ1-1; no clear D. Germline CDR1 is SGHRS and CDR2 is YFSETQ. The CDR3 contains 15 residues. V was trimmed by 1 base and J by 1 base, leaving 11 bases between them. The CDR3 DNA is TGCGCCAGCAGCTTGCGGGTTAGCACGAACACTGAAGCTTTCTTT. Protein sequence: CASSLRVSTNTEAFF.

A word on this clone: Other DNA sequences in this sample translate to the same CDR3. V gene TRBV18 combines with J gene TRBJ2-1; no reliable D call. With 1 base removed from V and 8 bases from J, the gap between germline ends came to 3 bases. This CDR3 has 11 amino acids. Germline V lookup: CDR1 KGHSH, CDR2 LQKENI. The CDR3 loop is CASSPRDEQFF. Here the CDR3 DNA reads TGTGCCAGCTCACCACGCGATGAGCAGTTCTTC.

The V gene is TRBV7-9, the J gene TRBJ1-2, with 7 bases lining up with TRBD1. CDR3 length equals 15 residues. The junction had 8 bases not matched to a gene; V was cut back by 3 bases and J by 4 bases. CDR1 and CDR2 (germline): SEHNR, FQNEAQ (reference sequence). CDR3 amino acids: CASSFGIGTVYGYTF. For the CDR3, the DNA is TGTGCCAGCAGCTTCGGGATAGGGACAGTCTATGGCTACACCTTC.

The chain recombines TRBV5-1 with TRBJ2-1, with 10 bases lining up with TRBD1. Germline V CDR1 and CDR2: SGHRS, YFSETQ. The CDR3 loop spans 15 amino acids. The junction had 8 bases not matched to a gene; V was cut back by 3 bases and J by 8 bases. CDR3 sequence reads: CASSYGQGESYEQFF. In DNA form, the CDR3 reads TGCGCCAGCAGCTACGGACAGGGGGAGAGCTATGAGCAGTTCTTC.